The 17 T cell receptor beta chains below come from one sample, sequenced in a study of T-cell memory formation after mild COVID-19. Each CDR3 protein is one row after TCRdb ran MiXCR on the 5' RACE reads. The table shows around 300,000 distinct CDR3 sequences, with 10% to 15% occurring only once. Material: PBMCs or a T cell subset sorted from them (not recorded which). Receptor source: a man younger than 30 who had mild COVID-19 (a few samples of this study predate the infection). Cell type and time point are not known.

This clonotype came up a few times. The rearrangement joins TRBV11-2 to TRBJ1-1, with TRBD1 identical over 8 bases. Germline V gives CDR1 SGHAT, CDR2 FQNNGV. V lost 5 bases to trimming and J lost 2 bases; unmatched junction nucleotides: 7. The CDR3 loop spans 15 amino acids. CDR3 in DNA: TGTGCCAGCAGCAATACCGGGACAGGCAACACTGAAGCTTTCTTT. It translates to CASSNTGTGNTEAFF.

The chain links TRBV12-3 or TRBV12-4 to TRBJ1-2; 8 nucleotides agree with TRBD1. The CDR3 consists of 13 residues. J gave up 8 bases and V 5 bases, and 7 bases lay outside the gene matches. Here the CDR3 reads CASSARDRRGYTF. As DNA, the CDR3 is TGTGCCAGCAGTGCCCGGGACAGGAGGGGCTACACCTTC.

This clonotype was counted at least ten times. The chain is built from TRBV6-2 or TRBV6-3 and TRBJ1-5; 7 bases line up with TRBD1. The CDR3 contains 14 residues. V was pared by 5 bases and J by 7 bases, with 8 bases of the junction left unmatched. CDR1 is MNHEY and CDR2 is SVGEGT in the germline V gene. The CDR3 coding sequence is TGTGCCAGCAGTACTTCTAGGGGGCAACAGCCCCAGCATTTT. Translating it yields CASSTSRGQQPQHF.

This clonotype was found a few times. The CDR3 DNA is TGTGCCAGCAGCCGGACTAGCGGTCCCTACGAGCAGTACTTC. Translating it yields CASSRTSGPYEQYF. The gene calls are TRBV7-2 and TRBJ2-7, with TRBD2 matching 10 bases. The germline CDR1 and CDR2 sequences are SGHTA and FQGNSA. V lost 5 bases to trimming and J lost 2 bases; unmatched junction nucleotides: 3. The CDR3 is made up of 14 amino acids. Using reference TRBV7-2 and TRBJ2-7 for the parts outside the CDR3, the full variable domain is GAGVSQSPSNKVTEKGKDVELRCDPISGHTALYWYRQSLGQGLEFLIYFQGNSAPDKSGLPSDRFSAERTGGSVSTLTIQRTQQEDSAVYLCASSRTSGPYEQYFGPGTRLTVT.

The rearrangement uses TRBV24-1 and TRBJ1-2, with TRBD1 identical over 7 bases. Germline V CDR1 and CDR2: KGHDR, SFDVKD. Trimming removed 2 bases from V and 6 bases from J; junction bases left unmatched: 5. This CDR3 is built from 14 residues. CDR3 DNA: TGTGCCACCAGTGATTCGGGGCAGGGGGATGGCTACACCTTC. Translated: CATSDSGQGDGYTF.

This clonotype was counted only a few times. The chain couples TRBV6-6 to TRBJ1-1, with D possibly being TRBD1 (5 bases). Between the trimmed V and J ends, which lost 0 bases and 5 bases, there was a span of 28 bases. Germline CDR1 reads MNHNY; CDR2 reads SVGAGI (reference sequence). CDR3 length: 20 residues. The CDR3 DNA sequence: TGTGCCAGCAGTTACTCGATTCTGGCGTTGCCAACGCAAGGGGAGACTGAAGCTTTCTTT. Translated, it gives CASSYSILALPTQGETEAFF.

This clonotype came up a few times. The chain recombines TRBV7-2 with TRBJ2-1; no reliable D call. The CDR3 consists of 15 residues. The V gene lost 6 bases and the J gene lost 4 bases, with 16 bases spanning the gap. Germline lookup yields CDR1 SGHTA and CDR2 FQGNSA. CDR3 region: CASRSRTSPYNEQFF. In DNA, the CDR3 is TGTGCCAGCAGATCACGGACGAGTCCTTACAATGAGCAGTTCTTC.

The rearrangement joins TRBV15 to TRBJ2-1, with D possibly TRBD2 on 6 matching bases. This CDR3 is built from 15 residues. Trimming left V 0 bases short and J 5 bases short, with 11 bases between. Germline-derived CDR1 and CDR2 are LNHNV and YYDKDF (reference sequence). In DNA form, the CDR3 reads TGTGCCACCAGCAGAGATCGTAGCGGCAACAATGAGCAGTTCTTC. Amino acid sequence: CATSRDRSGNNEQFF.

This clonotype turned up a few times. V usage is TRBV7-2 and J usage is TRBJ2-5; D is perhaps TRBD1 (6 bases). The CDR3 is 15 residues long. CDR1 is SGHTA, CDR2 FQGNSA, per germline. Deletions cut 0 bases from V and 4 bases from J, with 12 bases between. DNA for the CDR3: TGTGCCAGCAGCTTAGCACAGGGATCCGGAGAGACCCAGTACTTC. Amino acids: CASSLAQGSGETQYF.

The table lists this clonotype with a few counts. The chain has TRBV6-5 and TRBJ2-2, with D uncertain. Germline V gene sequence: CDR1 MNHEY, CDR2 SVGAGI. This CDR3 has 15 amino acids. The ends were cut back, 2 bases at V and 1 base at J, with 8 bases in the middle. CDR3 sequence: CASSYVQLNTGELFF. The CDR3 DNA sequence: TGTGCCAGCAGTTACGTCCAGTTGAACACCGGGGAGCTGTTTTTT.

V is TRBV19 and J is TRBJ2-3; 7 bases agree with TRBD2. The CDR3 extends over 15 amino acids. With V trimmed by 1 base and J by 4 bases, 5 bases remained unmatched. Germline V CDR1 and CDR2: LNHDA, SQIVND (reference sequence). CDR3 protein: CASSIAGGNPDTQYF. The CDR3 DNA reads TGTGCCAGTAGTATAGCCGGGGGGAACCCAGATACGCAGTATTTT.

This chain's CDR3 is CASSQDRGQGHEQYF. CDR3 DNA: TGTGCCAGCAGCCAAGATAGAGGACAGGGCCACGAGCAGTACTTC. The rearrangement uses TRBV14 and TRBJ2-7, with TRBD1 identical over 8 bases. From germline, CDR1 is SGHDN and CDR2 FVKESK. The CDR3 extends over 15 amino acids. The J segment lost 5 bases and the V segment lost 0 bases, leaving 6 bases of the junction unmatched. Full variable domain (remainder filled in from reference TRBV14 and TRBJ2-7): EAGVTQFPSHSVIEKGQTVTLRCDPISGHDNLYWYRRVMGKEIKFLLHFVKESKQDESGMPNNRFLAERTGGTYSTLKVQPAELEDSGVYFCASSQDRGQGHEQYFGPGTRLTVT.

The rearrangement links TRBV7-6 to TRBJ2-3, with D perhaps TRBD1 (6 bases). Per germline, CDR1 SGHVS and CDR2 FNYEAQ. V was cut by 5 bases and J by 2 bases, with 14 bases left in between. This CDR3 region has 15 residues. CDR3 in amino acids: CASSQGIGFTDTQYF. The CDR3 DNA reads TGTGCCAGCAGCCAGGGGATCGGTTTCACAGATACGCAGTATTTT. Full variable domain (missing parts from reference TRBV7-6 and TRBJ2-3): GAGVSQSPRYKVTKRGQDVALRCDPISGHVSLYWYRQALGQGPEFLTYFNYEAQQDKSGLPNDRFSAERPEGSISTLTIQRTEQRDSAMYRCASSQGIGFTDTQYFGPGTRLTVL.

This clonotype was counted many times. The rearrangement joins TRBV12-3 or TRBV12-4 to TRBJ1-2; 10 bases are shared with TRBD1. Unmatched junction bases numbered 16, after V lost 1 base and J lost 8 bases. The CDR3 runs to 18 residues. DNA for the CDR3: TGTGCCAGCAGTTTAGGGGCTGGCGGGACAGGGGCGGCTTGGGGCTACACCTTC. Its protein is CASSLGAGGTGAAWGYTF.

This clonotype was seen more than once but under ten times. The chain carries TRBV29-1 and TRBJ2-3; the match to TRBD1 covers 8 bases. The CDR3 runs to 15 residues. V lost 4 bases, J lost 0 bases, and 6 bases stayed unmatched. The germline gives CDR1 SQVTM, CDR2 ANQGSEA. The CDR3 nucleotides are TGCAGCGTTGGACCGAGGACAGGGAGCACAGATACGCAGTATTTT. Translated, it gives CSVGPRTGSTDTQYF.

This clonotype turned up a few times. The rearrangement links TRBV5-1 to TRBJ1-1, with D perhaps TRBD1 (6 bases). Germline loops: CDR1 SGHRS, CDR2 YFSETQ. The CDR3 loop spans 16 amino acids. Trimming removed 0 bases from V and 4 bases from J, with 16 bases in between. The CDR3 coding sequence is TGCGCCAGCAGCTTGGGTCTTCGGGGGGGCGGCACTGAAGCTTTCTTT. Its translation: CASSLGLRGGGTEAFF.

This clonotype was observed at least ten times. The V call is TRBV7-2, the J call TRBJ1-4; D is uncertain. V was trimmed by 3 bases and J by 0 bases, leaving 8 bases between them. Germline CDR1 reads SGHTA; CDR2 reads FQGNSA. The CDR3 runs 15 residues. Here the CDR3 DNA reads TGTGCCAGCAGCTTCCAAGTTGCAACTAATGAAAAACTGTTTTTT. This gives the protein CASSFQVATNEKLFF.